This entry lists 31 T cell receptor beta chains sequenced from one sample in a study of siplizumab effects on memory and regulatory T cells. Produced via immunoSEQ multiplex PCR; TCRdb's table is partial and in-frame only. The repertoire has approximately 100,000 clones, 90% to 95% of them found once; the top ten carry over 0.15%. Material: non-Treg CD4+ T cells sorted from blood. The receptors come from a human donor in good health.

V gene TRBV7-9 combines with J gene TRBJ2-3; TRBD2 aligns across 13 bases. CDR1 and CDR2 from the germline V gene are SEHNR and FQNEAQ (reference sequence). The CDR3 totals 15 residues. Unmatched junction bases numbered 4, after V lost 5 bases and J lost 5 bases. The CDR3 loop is CASSPGLAGVDTQYF. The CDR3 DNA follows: TGTGCCAGCAGCCCAGGACTAGCGGGGGTAGATACGCAGTATTTT.

In nucleotides, the CDR3 is TGTGCCTGGAGTTTCACAGGGGATGGCTACACCTTC. As protein: CAWSFTGDGYTF. This sequence joins TRBV30 and TRBJ1-2; 7 bases fit TRBD1. With V trimmed by 2 bases and J by 6 bases, 3 bases remained unmatched. Germline V gene data show CDR1 as GTSNPN and CDR2 as SVGIG (reference sequence). This CDR3 has 12 amino acids.

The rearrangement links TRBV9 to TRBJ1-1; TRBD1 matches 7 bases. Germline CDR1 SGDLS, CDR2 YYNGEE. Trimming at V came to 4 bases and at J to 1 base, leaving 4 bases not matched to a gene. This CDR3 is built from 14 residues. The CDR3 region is CASSLRTGNTEAFF. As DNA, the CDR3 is TGTGCCAGCAGCCTACGGACAGGGAACACTGAAGCTTTCTTT.

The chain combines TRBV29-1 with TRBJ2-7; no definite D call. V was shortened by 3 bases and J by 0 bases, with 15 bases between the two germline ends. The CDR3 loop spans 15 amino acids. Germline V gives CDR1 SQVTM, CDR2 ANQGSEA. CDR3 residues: CSVEGLVLNSYEQYF. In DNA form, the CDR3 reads TGCAGCGTTGAGGGTCTAGTTCTTAACTCCTACGAGCAGTACTTC.

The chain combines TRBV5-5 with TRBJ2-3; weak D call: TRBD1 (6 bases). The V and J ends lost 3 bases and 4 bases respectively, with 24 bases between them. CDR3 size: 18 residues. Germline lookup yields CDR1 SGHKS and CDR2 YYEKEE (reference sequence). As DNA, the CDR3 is TGTGCCAGCAGCTCGGTTAGGGGGATTCTAATTTCGTCAGATACGCAGTATTTT. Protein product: CASSSVRGILISSDTQYF.

In DNA form, the CDR3 reads TGTGCCAGCAGGGGAGAGGGGGCGCGTGGCTACACCTTC. This codes for CASRGEGARGYTF. The chain couples TRBV28 to TRBJ1-2; 7 nucleotides agree with TRBD1. Germline V gene sequence: CDR1 MDHEN, CDR2 SYDVKM. This CDR3 is built from 13 residues. V lost 6 bases and J lost 7; bases outside the gene matches: 8.

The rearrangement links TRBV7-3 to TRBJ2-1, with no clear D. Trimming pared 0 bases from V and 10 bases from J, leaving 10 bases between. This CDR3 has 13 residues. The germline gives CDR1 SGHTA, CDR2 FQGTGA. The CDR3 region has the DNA TGTGCCAGCAGCTTAACTGGGGTTGGGGAGCAGTTCTTC. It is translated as CASSLTGVGEQFF.

CDR3 bases: TGTGCCAGCAGCTTATTCCCGGGGGGGCCCCCAGATACGCAGTATTTT. It is translated as CASSLFPGGPPDTQYF. V gene TRBV11-3 combines with J gene TRBJ2-3; 8 nucleotides align to TRBD2. Trimming removed 2 bases from V and 4 bases from J; junction bases left unmatched: 8. The germline V gene encodes CDR1 SGHNT and CDR2 YENEEA. This CDR3 spans 16 amino acids.

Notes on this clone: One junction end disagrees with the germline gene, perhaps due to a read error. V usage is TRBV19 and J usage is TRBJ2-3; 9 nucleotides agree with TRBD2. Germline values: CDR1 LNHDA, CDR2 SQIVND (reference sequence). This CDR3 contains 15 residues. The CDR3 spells CASRIAGDSTDTQYF. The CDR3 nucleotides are TGTGCCAGTAGAATAGCGGGGGATAGCACAGATACGCAGTATTTT.

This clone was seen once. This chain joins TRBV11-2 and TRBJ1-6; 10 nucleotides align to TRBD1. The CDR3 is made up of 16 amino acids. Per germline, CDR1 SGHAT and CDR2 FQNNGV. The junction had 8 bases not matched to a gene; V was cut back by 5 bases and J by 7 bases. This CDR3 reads CASSPEVGQGNSPLHF. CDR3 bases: TGTGCCAGCAGCCCAGAGGTGGGACAGGGGAATTCACCCCTCCACTTT.

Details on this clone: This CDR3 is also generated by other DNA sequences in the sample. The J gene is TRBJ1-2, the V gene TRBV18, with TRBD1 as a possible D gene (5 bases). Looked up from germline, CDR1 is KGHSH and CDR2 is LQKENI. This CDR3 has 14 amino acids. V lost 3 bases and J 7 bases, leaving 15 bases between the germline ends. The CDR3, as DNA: TGTGCCAGCTCACCCGGGACCCAACTTCGTGGCTACACCTTC. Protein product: CASSPGTQLRGYTF.

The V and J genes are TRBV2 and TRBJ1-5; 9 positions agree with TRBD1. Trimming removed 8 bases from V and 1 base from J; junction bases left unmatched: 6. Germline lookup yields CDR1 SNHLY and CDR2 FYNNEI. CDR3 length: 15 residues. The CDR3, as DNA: TGTGCCAGCGGAAACAGGGGGCAAAGCAATCAGCCCCAGCATTTT. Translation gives CASGNRGQSNQPQHF.

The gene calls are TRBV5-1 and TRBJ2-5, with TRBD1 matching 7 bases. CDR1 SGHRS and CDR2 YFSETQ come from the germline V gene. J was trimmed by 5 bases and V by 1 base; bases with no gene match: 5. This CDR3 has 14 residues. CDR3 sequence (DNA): TGCGCCAGCAGCTTGAAAGGGGGCGGGGAGACCCAGTACTTC. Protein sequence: CASSLKGGGETQYF.

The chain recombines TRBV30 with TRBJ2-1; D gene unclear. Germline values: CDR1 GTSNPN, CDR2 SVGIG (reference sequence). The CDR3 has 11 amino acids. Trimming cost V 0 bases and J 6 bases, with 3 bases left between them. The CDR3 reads CAWSVPNEQFF. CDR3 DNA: TGTGCCTGGAGTGTCCCCAATGAGCAGTTCTTC. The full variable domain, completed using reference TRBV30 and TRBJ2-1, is SQTIHQWPATLVQPVGSPLSLECTVEGTSNPNLYWYRQAAGRGLQLLFYSVGIGQISSEVPQNLSASRPQDRQFILSSKKLLLSDSGFYLCAWSVPNEQFFGPGTRLTVL.

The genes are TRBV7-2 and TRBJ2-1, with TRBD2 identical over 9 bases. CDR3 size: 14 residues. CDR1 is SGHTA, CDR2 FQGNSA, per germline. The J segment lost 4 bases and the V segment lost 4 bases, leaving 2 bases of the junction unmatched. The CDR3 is CASSSLAGYNEQFF. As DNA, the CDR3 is TGTGCCAGCAGCTCCCTAGCGGGGTACAATGAGCAGTTCTTC.

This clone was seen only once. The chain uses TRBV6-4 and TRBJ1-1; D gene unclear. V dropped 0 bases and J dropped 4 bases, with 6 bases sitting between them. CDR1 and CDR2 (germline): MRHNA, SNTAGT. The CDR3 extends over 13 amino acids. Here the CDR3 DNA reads TGTGCCAGCAGTGACTCGAAGGGCACTGAAGCTTTCTTT. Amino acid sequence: CASSDSKGTEAFF.

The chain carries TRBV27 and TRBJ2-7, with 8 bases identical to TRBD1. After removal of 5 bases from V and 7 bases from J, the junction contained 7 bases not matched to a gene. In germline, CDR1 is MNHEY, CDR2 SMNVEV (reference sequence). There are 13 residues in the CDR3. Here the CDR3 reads CASSDRGSGEQYF. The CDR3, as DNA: TGTGCCAGCAGTGACAGGGGTTCCGGTGAGCAGTACTTC.

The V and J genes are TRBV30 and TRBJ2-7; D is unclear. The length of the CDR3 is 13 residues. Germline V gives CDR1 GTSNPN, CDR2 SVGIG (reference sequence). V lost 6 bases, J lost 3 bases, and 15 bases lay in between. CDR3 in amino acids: CACHPRNLYEQYF. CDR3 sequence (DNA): TGTGCCTGCCACCCCAGGAACCTCTACGAGCAGTACTTC.

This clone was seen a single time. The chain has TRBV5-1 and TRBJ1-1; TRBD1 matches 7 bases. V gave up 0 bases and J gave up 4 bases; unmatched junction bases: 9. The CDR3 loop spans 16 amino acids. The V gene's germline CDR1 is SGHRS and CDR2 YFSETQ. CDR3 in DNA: TGCGCCAGCAGCTTGGCGAAACAGGGGTGGGGCACTGAAGCTTTCTTT. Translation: CASSLAKQGWGTEAFF.

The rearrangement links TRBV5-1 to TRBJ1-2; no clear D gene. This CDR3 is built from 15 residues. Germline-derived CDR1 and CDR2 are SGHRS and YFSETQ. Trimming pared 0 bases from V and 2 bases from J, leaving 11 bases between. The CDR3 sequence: CASSLDGPLNYGYTF. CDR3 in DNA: TGCGCCAGCAGCTTGGACGGTCCTTTAAACTATGGCTACACCTTC.

The CDR3 region has the DNA TGTGCCAGCTCATTTACCGGGACAGGACAAGAGACCCAGTACTTC. Protein sequence: CASSFTGTGQETQYF. This rearrangement joins TRBV18 to TRBJ2-5; TRBD1 aligns across 8 bases. The CDR3 sequence is 15 residues long. V lost 5 bases, J lost 2 bases, and 7 bases stayed unmatched. Germline-derived CDR1 and CDR2 are KGHSH and LQKENI.

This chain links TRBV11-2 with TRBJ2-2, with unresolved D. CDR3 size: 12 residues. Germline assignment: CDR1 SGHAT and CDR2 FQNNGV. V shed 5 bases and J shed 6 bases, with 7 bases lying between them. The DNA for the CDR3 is TGTGCCAGCAGCCACCCCTCCGGGGAGCTGTTTTTT. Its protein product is CASSHPSGELFF.

The CDR3 nucleotides are TGCGCCAGCAGCTTAGGGCAGGGGACGGCTGAAGCTTTCTTT. Translated: CASSLGQGTAEAFF. V and J are TRBV5-1 and TRBJ1-1; tentatively, D is TRBD1 (6 bases). The CDR3 covers 14 residues. Germline V gives CDR1 SGHRS, CDR2 YFSETQ. The germline V and J ends were trimmed by 2 bases and 6 bases, with 14 bases remaining between them.

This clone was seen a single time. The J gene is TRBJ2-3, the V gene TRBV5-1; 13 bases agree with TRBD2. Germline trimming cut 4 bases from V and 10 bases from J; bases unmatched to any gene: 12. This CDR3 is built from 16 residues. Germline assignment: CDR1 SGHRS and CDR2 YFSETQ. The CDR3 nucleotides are TGCGCCAGCAGCCCGGGAGTACTAGCGGGGGGGCCGGCGCAGTATTTT. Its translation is CASSPGVLAGGPAQYF.

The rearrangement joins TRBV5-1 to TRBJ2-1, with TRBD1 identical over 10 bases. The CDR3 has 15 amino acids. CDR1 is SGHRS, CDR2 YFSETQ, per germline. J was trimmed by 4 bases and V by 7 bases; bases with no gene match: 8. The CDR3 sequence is CASSGGTGVYNEQFF. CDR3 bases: TGCGCCAGCTCCGGTGGGACAGGGGTGTACAATGAGCAGTTCTTC.

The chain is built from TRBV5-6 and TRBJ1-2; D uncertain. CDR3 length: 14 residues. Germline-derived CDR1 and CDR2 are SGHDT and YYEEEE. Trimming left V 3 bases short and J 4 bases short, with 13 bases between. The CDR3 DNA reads TGTGCCAGCAGCTCCAGTCGCCCCCCCTATGGCTACACCTTC. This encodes CASSSSRPPYGYTF.

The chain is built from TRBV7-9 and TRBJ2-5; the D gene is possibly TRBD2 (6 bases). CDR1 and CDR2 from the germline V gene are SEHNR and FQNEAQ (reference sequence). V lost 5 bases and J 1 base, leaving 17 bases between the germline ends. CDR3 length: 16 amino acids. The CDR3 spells CASSTRGTGVQETQYF. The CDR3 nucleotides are TGTGCCAGCAGCACTCGGGGAACGGGGGTCCAAGAGACCCAGTACTTC.

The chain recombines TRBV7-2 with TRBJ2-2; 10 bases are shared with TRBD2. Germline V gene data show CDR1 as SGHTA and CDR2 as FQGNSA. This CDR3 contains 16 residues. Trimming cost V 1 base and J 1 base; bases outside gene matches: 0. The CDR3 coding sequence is TGTGCCAGCAGCTTAGTAGCGGGGGGGAACACCGGGGAGCTGTTTTTT. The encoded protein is CASSLVAGGNTGELFF.

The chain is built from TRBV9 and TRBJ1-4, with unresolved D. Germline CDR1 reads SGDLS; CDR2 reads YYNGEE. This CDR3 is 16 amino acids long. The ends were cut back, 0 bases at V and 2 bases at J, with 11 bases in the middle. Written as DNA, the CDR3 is TGTGCCAGCAGCGTAGGGGCGGGAATGACTAATGAAAAACTGTTTTTT. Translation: CASSVGAGMTNEKLFF.

The CDR3 protein is CASSLVITGGKLFF. The CDR3 DNA follows: TGTGCCAGCAGCTTGGTTATCACAGGTGGAAAACTGTTTTTT. The chain recombines TRBV5-5 with TRBJ1-4; weak D call: TRBD1 (5 bases). The CDR3 extends over 14 amino acids. Germline V gene data show CDR1 as SGHKS and CDR2 as YYEKEE (reference sequence). The V gene lost 0 bases and the J gene lost 10 bases, with 13 bases spanning the gap.

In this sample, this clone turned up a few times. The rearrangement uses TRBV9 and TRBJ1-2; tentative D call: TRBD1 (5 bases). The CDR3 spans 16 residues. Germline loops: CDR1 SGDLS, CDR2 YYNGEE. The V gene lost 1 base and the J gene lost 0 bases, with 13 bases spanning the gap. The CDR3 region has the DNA TGTGCCAGCAGCGTACGGGGGAGTGGAGCTAACTATGGCTACACCTTC. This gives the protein CASSVRGSGANYGYTF. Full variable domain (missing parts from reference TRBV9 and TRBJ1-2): DSGVTQTPKHLITATGQRVTLRCSPRSGDLSVYWYQQSLDQGLQFLIQYYNGEERAKGNILERFSAQQFPDLHSELNLSSLELGDSALYFCASSVRGSGANYGYTFGSGTRLTVV.